The rows below give T cell receptor beta chains drawn from one sample of a study of long-term antiretroviral therapy in people with HIV. Profiled with immunoSEQ multiplex PCR; TCRdb holds only in-frame clones, not every one. Of about 31,000 clones listed, about four fifths are singletons. The sequencing used unsorted PBMCs, collected 1.9 years after starting antiretroviral therapy. The receptors shown here come from a man aged 18 to 29 with HIV. Both conserved end residues are part of each CDR3. A D gene is named only where the DNA matches it firmly. Only part of the rows carry a size: once, few, many, or a class if the clone is expanded.

TRBJ1-2 | TRBD1 | TRBV6-1 | medium-sized | 16 | TGTGCCAGCAGTGTAGCTGAGACAGGGGCTGACTATGGCTACACCTTC | CASSVAETGADYGYTF
TRBJ1-4 | NA | TRBV6-1 | NA | 15 | TGTGCCAGCACTCACTTCGGGACCGCCAATGAAAAACTGTTTTTT | CASTHFGTANEKLFF
TRBJ2-5 | TRBD1 | TRBV27 | NA | 18 | TGTGCCAGCAGTTTGACCGGGACAGGGGGATCGTTAAAAGAGACCCAGTACTTC | CASSLTGTGGSLKETQYF
TRBJ1-5 | NA | TRBV7-6 | NA | 13 | TGTGCCAGCAGCTTAGCCGCGTATCAGCCCCAGCATTTT | CASSLAAYQPQHF
TRBJ2-5 | NA | TRBV7-6 | NA | 16 | TGTGCCAGCAGCTTGGGGGGCGGGAGACCCCTCGAGACCCAGTACTTC | CASSLGGGRPLETQYF
TRBJ1-5 | NA | TRBV19 | NA | 15 | TGTGCCAGTAGTATAAGTTTACAGGAGCATCAGCCCCAGCATTTT | CASSISLQEHQPQHF
TRBJ1-5 | NA | TRBV7-2 | NA | 13 | TGTGCCAGCAGCTTGGTCCGGCATCAGCCCCAGCATTTT | CASSLVRHQPQHF
TRBJ1-1 | NA | TRBV12-1 | few | 16 | TGTGCCAGCAGCTCACGAACCGGAGCCCGAAAGGGTGAAGCTTTCTTT | CASSSRTGARKGEAFF
TRBJ2-7 | NA | TRBV6-5 | few | 14 | TGTGCCAGCAGTTACGGGATCCTCTCCTACGAGCAGTACTTC | CASSYGILSYEQYF
TRBJ1-1 | NA | TRBV20-1 | NA | 11 | TGCAGTGCTAGAAGCGGAGTTGAAGCTTTCTTT | CSARSGVEAFF
TRBJ1-5 | NA | TRBV19 | NA | 13 | TGTGCCAGTAACGGCCAGGAAAATCAGCCCCAGCATTTT | CASNGQENQPQHF
TRBJ1-6 | TRBD1 | TRBV7-2 | NA | 15 | TGTGCCAGCAGCTTCCAGTCAGGGACAGATTCACCCCTCCACTTT | CASSFQSGTDSPLHF
TRBJ2-3 | NA | TRBV6-6 | few | 14 | TGTGCCAGCAGTTACTCCTTTACTTCAGATACGCAGTATTTT | CASSYSFTSDTQYF
TRBJ1-5 | TRBD1 | TRBV9 | once | 16 | TGTGCCAGCAGCGGAACCTCACAGGGGGCGGGTCAGCCCCAGCATTTT | CASSGTSQGAGQPQHF
TRBJ2-3 | NA | TRBV2 | NA | 15 | TGTGCCAGCAGTGAAGCGCTTCTGGGGACAGATACGCAGTATTTT | CASSEALLGTDTQYF
TRBJ2-3 | NA | TRBV5-4 | once | 16 | TGTGCCAGCAGCTTGGGGACCTCGAGGCCTACAGATACGCAGTATTTT | CASSLGTSRPTDTQYF
TRBJ1-6 | NA | TRBV7-8 | NA | 14 | TGTGCCAGCAGCTTACTTCGGATAAATTCACCCCTCCACTTT | CASSLLRINSPLHF
TRBJ1-4 | NA | TRBV19 | NA | 13 | TGTGCCAGTAGTACCGGGACAAATGAAAAACTGTTTTTT | CASSTGTNEKLFF
TRBJ1-1 | NA | TRBV18 | NA | 15 | TGTGCCAGCTCACCACGAGAGGGAGTGGACACTGAAGCTTTCTTT | CASSPREGVDTEAFF
TRBJ1-5 | TRBD1 | TRBV15 | NA | 14 | TGTGCCACCAGCGGCGACAGGGACAATCAGCCCCAGCATTTT | CATSGDRDNQPQHF
TRBJ2-2 | NA | TRBV7-9 | NA | 14 | TGTGCCCATTCTACAGGGAGGAACACCGGGGAGCTGTTTTTT | CAHSTGRNTGELFF
TRBJ2-5 | NA | TRBV5-1 | NA | 14 | TGCGCCAGCAGCTTGGATGGCCCCCGGGAGACCCAGTACTTC | CASSLDGPRETQYF
TRBJ2-5 | TRBD2 | TRBV19 | NA | 16 | TGTGCCAGTAGTAAGATAGCGGGGTTTAACCAAGAGACCCAGTACTTC | CASSKIAGFNQETQYF
TRBJ2-3 | NA | TRBV29-1 | NA | 12 | TGCAGCGTTGGGGATGGGGGCGATACGCAGTATTTT | CSVGDGGDTQYF
TRBJ1-5 | NA | TRBV5-5 | NA | 14 | TGTGCCAGCAGCTTGGAGTCCGGGGGACAGCCCCAGCATTTT | CASSLESGGQPQHF
TRBJ1-1 | NA | TRBV6-1 | NA | 13 | TGTGCCAGCAGTAGCAGGCGAGAAACTGAAGCTTTCTTT | CASSSRRETEAFF
TRBJ1-4 | NA | TRBV10-3 | NA | 18 | TGTGCCATAACCGCAGCGTGGGGAACCTCTCCCCCTAATGAAAAACTGTTTTTT | CAITAAWGTSPPNEKLFF
TRBJ1-5 | NA | TRBV5-8 | NA | 14 | TGTGCCAGCAGCTTGGACGCCGGATCAGAGCCCCAGCATTTT | CASSLDAGSEPQHF
TRBJ2-5 | TRBD2 | TRBV29-1 | NA | 16 | TGCAGCGTTGGGCCATTGGCTAGCGGAGAACAAGAGACCCAGTACTTC | CSVGPLASGEQETQYF
TRBJ2-1 | TRBD1 | TRBV7-6 | few | 16 | TGTGCCAGCAGCTTTGGGACAGGGGGCGCCTACAATGAGCAGTTCTTC | CASSFGTGGAYNEQFF
TRBJ1-6 | NA | TRBV4-2 | few | 16 | TGTGCCAGCAGAGACTGGACTGGGTGGCCTAATTCACCCCTCCACTTT | CASRDWTGWPNSPLHF
TRBJ1-1 | NA | TRBV11-3 | NA | 13 | TGTGCCAGCAGCTTTGGGTTGAACACTGAAGCTTTCTTT | CASSFGLNTEAFF
TRBJ1-6 | TRBD1 | TRBV11-2 | NA | 16 | TGTGCCAGCAGCTTAGGGGACAGCACTTATAATTCACCCCTCCACTTT | CASSLGDSTYNSPLHF
TRBJ1-2 | NA | TRBV5-1 | few | 15 | TGCGCCAGCAGCTTGGCTCCAGGGAGGTATGGAGTCTACACCTTC | CASSLAPGRYGVYTF
TRBJ2-1 | TRBD2 | TRBV5-4 | NA | 16 | TGTGCCAGCAGCTTAAACATAGCGGGGGGGATCAATGAGCAGTTCTTC | CASSLNIAGGINEQFF
TRBJ1-5 | NA | TRBV5-5 | once | 16 | TGTGCCAGCAGCCTGTCGGGGTCCTCTCAGGGCCAGCCCCAGCATTTT | CASSLSGSSQGQPQHF
TRBJ2-5 | TRBD2 | TRBV5-8 | NA | 13 | TGTGCCAGTGAGCCGACTAGCGGGGAGACCCAGTACTTC | CASEPTSGETQYF
TRBJ1-2 | NA | TRBV10-3 | NA | 12 | TGTGCCATCCCGCAGGGCCCTTATGGCTACACCTTC | CAIPQGPYGYTF
TRBJ1-1 | NA | TRBV5-1 | NA | 13 | TGCGCCAGCAGCTTGTTTCCGAACACTGAAGCTTTCTTT | CASSLFPNTEAFF
TRBJ2-3 | TRBD2 | TRBV10-3 | once | 15 | TGTGCCGCCCAGCAGCGGGGGGAAGTCACCGATACGCAGTATTTT | CAAQQRGEVTDTQYF
TRBJ2-1 | NA | TRBV18 | NA | 14 | TGTGCCAGCTCGCCCACCGCGACTATAAATGAGCAGTTCTTC | CASSPTATINEQFF
TRBJ1-2 | NA | TRBV2 | NA | 11 | TGTGCCAGCAGTCCCATCTATGGCTACACCTTC | CASSPIYGYTF
TRBJ2-5 | TRBD2 | TRBV5-6 | once | 15 | TGTGCCAGCAGCTTGGCGCGGGGGTACCAAGAGACCCAGTACTTC | CASSLARGYQETQYF
TRBJ2-3 | NA | TRBV7-9 | NA | 16 | TGTGCCAGCAGCTTTCAACAGGGTACCACCACAGATACGCAGTATTTT | CASSFQQGTTTDTQYF
TRBJ2-5 | TRBD2 | TRBV28 | NA | 15 | TGTGCCAGCAGTTATCCCTCGGGGGGGTTAGAGACCCAGTACTTC | CASSYPSGGLETQYF
TRBJ1-4 | NA | TRBV5-6 | NA | 15 | TGTGCCAGCAGCAGCACCGGGACGGGTGGGGAAAAACTGTTTTTT | CASSSTGTGGEKLFF
TRBJ1-4 | NA | TRBV30 | NA | 14 | TGTGCCTGGGGGCGGGCAGGGGTTAATGAAAAACTGTTTTTT | CAWGRAGVNEKLFF
TRBJ1-5 | NA | TRBV5-1 | few | 14 | TGCGCCAGCAGCTTGGCAGTGGGAGATCAGCCCCAGCATTTT | CASSLAVGDQPQHF
TRBJ1-1 | NA | TRBV4-2 | NA | 14 | TGTGCCAGCAGCCAGAGGCGGGGCTTCACTGAAGCTTTCTTT | CASSQRRGFTEAFF
TRBJ2-1 | TRBD2 | TRBV28 | few | 17 | TGTGCCAGCAGTTCCTCTTCCCGGGAGGGGACCTACAATGAGCAGTTCTTC | CASSSSSREGTYNEQFF